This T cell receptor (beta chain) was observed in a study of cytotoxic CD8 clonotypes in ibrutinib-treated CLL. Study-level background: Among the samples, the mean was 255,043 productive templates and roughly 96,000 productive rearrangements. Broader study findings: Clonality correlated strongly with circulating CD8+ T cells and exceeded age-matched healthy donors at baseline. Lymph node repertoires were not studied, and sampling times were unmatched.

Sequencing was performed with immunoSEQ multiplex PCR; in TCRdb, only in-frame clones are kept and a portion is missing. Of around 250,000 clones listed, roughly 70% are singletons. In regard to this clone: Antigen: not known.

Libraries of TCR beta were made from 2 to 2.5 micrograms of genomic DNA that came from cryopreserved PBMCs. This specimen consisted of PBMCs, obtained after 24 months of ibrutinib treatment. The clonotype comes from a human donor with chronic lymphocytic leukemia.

In nucleotides, the CDR3 is TGTGCCAGCAGTTTAGAACAAACGGGAGGCTTCCTCGAGCAGTACTTC. This gives the protein CASSLEQTGGFLEQYF. The chain uses TRBV28 and TRBJ2-7; 7 bases agree with TRBD2. The ends lost 2 bases at V and 6 bases at J; junction bases unmatched: 13. The CDR3 contains 16 residues. CDR1 is MDHEN, CDR2 SYDVKM, per germline.